This T cell receptor (beta chain) was captured in a study of beta chain features in type 1 diabetes. Isolation of CD4+ naive, central memory, regulatory and stem cell-like memory cells was achieved by sorting via CD45RO/CCR7/CD25/CD127/CD95/CD27. V shed 1 base and J 8 bases; nucleotides not matched to a gene: 1. The CDR3 is made up of 12 amino acids. Germline assignment: CDR1 LNHNV and CDR2 YYDKDF (reference sequence). All of the isolated RNA was reverse transcribed, so expressed TCRB transcripts were sequenced. Sequencing was performed with immunoSEQ multiplex PCR; in TCRdb, only in-frame clones are kept and a portion is missing. The profile covers 350,000 to 450,000 clones, with approximately 13% appearing a single time and under 0.04% taken by the ten largest.

The chain recombines TRBV15 with TRBJ1-1, with 7 bases fitting TRBD1. This clonotype was obtained from a man aged 25-40 years in good health. Material for sequencing was naive CD4+ T cells from blood. The CDR3 protein is CATSRAQGEAFF. The CDR3 DNA reads as TGTGCCACCAGCAGAGCACAGGGGGAAGCTTTCTTT.